What follows are 7 T cell receptor beta chains derived from one specimen sequenced in a study of T cell changes during pregnancy in multiple sclerosis. Here immunoSEQ multiplex PCR was the method, and the copy in TCRdb shows in-frame clones only, minus some. Among tens of thousands of clones listed, less than 95% were seen once. The sample here was peripheral blood, taken before pregnancy. The origin of the receptors is a female donor with multiple sclerosis, enrolled in a pregnancy study.

The rearrangement links TRBV6-5 to TRBJ1-2; no definite D call. The V gene's germline CDR1 is MNHEY and CDR2 SVGAGI. This CDR3 contains 13 residues. The V gene lost 2 bases and the J gene lost 4 bases, with 8 bases spanning the gap. The CDR3 region is CASSYGPLYGYTF. The CDR3 bases are TGTGCCAGCAGTTACGGGCCCCTCTATGGCTACACCTTC.

The chain links TRBV9 to TRBJ2-1, with TRBD2 matching over 13 bases. The CDR3 is 17 amino acids. J gave up 8 bases and V 0 bases, and 8 bases lay outside the gene matches. Germline V CDR1 and CDR2: SGDLS, YYNGEE. Here the CDR3 DNA reads TGTGCCAGCAGCGTAGGGACTAGCGGGAGCAAGGTCCATGAGCAGTTCTTC. It specifies CASSVGTSGSKVHEQFF.

This chain uses TRBV5-4 with TRBJ1-1; D gene unclear. Trimming left V 0 bases short and J 1 base short, with 16 bases between. Germline CDR1 SGHNT, CDR2 YYREEE (reference sequence). The CDR3 contains 17 residues. The CDR3 DNA reads TGTGCCAGCAGCTTGGAGAACCGGGTCGCGAGGAACACTGAAGCTTTCTTT. Translating gives CASSLENRVARNTEAFF.

This chain uses TRBV7-9 with TRBJ2-5, with TRBD1 identical over 10 bases. The CDR3 is made up of 14 amino acids. V shed 7 bases, J shed 2 bases, and the junction held 4 bases outside the gene matches. The germline gives CDR1 SEHNR, CDR2 FQNEAQ (reference sequence). The CDR3 is CASTSDRGQETQYF. For the CDR3, the DNA is TGTGCCAGCACCTCGGACAGGGGGCAAGAGACCCAGTACTTC.

This CDR3 is CASSLAGTDNTEAFF. CDR3 nucleotide sequence: TGTGCCAGCAGCTTAGCCGGGACAGACAACACTGAAGCTTTCTTT. The chain carries TRBV7-8 and TRBJ1-1, with 7 nucleotides matching TRBD1. Germline CDR1 SGHVS, CDR2 FQNEAQ. CDR3 length: 15 residues. The ends lost 0 bases at V and 2 bases at J; junction bases unmatched: 3.

This clone was seen only a few times. The chain has TRBV27 and TRBJ1-1, with a tentative D call TRBD1 (5 bases). V lost 5 bases, J lost 5 bases, and 12 bases lay in between. The CDR3 spans 13 residues. The germline V gene encodes CDR1 MNHEY and CDR2 SMNVEV (reference sequence). Written as DNA, the CDR3 is TGTGCCAGCAGTCTCAGGGAACGGACTGAAGCTTTCTTT. It yields the protein CASSLRERTEAFF.

The V gene is TRBV6-4, the J gene TRBJ2-7; D perhaps matches TRBD1 (5 bases). Trimming took 5 bases from V and 6 from J, leaving 14 bases between them. The germline V gene encodes CDR1 MRHNA and CDR2 SNTAGT. CDR3 size: 13 residues. The CDR3 is CASSLTEVSEQYF. The DNA for the CDR3 is TGTGCCAGCAGTCTGACAGAGGTTAGCGAGCAGTACTTC.